This TCR beta chain was found in a study of T-cell reconstitution after alpha-beta-depleted transplantation in children. V lost 3 bases to trimming and J lost 0 bases, with 12 bases between them. CDR1 SQVTM and CDR2 ANQGSEA come from the germline V gene. This CDR3 comprises 14 residues. TCRbeta library construction was performed incorporating unique molecular identifiers. TCRdb re-called the PCR reads with MiXCR, one entry per CDR3 protein. The table has hundreds of thousands of distinct CDR3 sequences, 9.5% to 15% seen once. The TCR originated in a human donor who donated a stem cell graft to a child with combined immunodeficiency. Sample: PBMCs from the stem cell graft donor, taken from the stem cell graft. The rearrangement joins TRBV29-1 to TRBJ2-7; D not certain. The CDR3 DNA reads as TGCAGCGTTGACGGACCAGATATCTCCTACGAGCAGTACTTC. Its protein is CSVDGPDISYEQYF.